This entry lists 13 T cell receptor beta chains sequenced from one sample in a study of follicular helper T cells after annual influenza vaccination. Some clones are missing from TCRdb's copy, which holds only in-frame ones; the method was immunoSEQ multiplex PCR. This sample has some 10,000 clones, with about four fifths found just once. Time point indicated: 2014-2015 season, 7 days after vaccination. Sequences were derived from CXCR5- memory CD4+ T cells sorted from blood, sampled 7 days after influenza vaccination. All receptors derive from an adult who received the influenza vaccine.

The chain is built from TRBV27 and TRBJ1-1; 8 bases match TRBD1. Germline V gene data show CDR1 as MNHEY and CDR2 as SMNVEV (reference sequence). This CDR3 has 14 amino acids. V shed 5 bases, J shed 4 bases, and the junction held 6 bases outside the gene matches. This CDR3 reads CASSERQGITEAFF. In DNA, the CDR3 is TGTGCCAGCAGTGAACGACAGGGGATCACTGAAGCTTTCTTT.

The rearrangement links TRBV13 to TRBJ2-2; 8 bases map to TRBD1. Trimming took 6 bases from V and 5 from J; bases not matched to a gene: 2. Germline V gene sequence: CDR1 PRHDT, CDR2 FYEKMQ (reference sequence). This CDR3 is built from 13 residues. As DNA, the CDR3 is TGTGCCAGCAGGAGACAGGGGACCGGGGAGCTGTTTTTT. It yields the protein CASRRQGTGELFF.

This clone was seen only once. This chain links TRBV7-3 with TRBJ2-5; weak D call: TRBD2 (6 bases). V was cut by 4 bases and J by 1 base, with 13 bases left in between. Germline CDR1 and CDR2: SGHTA and FQGTGA. The CDR3 length is 15 residues. The CDR3 DNA is TGTGCCAGCAGCTCAACCGCGGGGTCCCAAGAGACCCAGTACTTC. Its translation is CASSSTAGSQETQYF.

V usage is TRBV5-4 and J usage is TRBJ1-2; no clear D gene. This CDR3 has 13 amino acids. Germline V CDR1 and CDR2: SGHNT, YYREEE (reference sequence). V was shortened by 4 bases and J by 4 bases, with 11 bases between the two germline ends. The CDR3 sequence is CASSVTEVYGYTF. DNA of the CDR3: TGTGCCAGCAGCGTAACGGAAGTCTATGGCTACACCTTC.

The chain combines TRBV6-6 with TRBJ2-3; D remains ambiguous. This CDR3 has 14 amino acids. Deletions cut 0 bases from V and 3 bases from J, with 7 bases between. CDR1 is MNHNY and CDR2 is SVGAGI in the germline V gene (reference sequence). CDR3 sequence reads: CASSYSLETDTQYF. CDR3 in DNA: TGTGCCAGCAGTTACTCTCTAGAGACAGATACGCAGTATTTT.

The V gene is TRBV7-2, the J gene TRBJ1-1; 8 bases line up with TRBD1. Germline CDR1 is SGHTA and CDR2 is FQGNSA. Trimming at V came to 5 bases and at J to 5 bases, leaving 10 bases not matched to a gene. The CDR3 is 15 residues long. CDR3 region: CASSPGQGQRTEAFF. CDR3 nucleotide sequence: TGTGCCAGCAGCCCCGGACAGGGCCAACGGACTGAAGCTTTCTTT.

The chain combines TRBV5-4 with TRBJ2-3; the match to TRBD2 covers 11 bases. The V segment lost 1 base and the J segment 3 bases; nucleotides outside the gene matches: 1. Germline loops: CDR1 SGHNT, CDR2 YYREEE (reference sequence). CDR3 length: 15 residues. CDR3 nucleotides: TGTGCCAGCAGCTTGCCTAGCGGGGGGACAGATACGCAGTATTTT. Its protein product is CASSLPSGGTDTQYF.

CDR3 DNA sequence: TGTGCCAGCAGCCCGGACGGTGCTTATAATTCACCCCTCCACTTT. This encodes CASSPDGAYNSPLHF. The chain combines TRBV5-6 with TRBJ1-6; no reliable D call. Germline V gene data show CDR1 as SGHDT and CDR2 as YYEEEE. The V end was cut by 4 bases, the J end by 4 bases, with 12 bases between. The CDR3 has 15 residues.

Only one count was recorded for this clone. The chain joins TRBV5-1 to TRBJ1-2; the D gene is possibly TRBD1 (5 bases). This CDR3 has 15 residues. Germline CDR1 and CDR2: SGHRS and YFSETQ. The V gene lost 4 bases and the J gene lost 7 bases, with 20 bases spanning the gap. The CDR3 loop reads CASSPLIGGHLGYTF. CDR3 coding DNA: TGCGCCAGCAGCCCACTAATAGGCGGACACCTTGGCTACACCTTC.

The chain uses TRBV18 and TRBJ1-2; D gene unclear. V was clipped by 0 bases and J by 6 bases, with 8 bases between them. The CDR3 spans 13 residues. Germline lookup yields CDR1 KGHSH and CDR2 LQKENI. As DNA, the CDR3 is TGTGCCAGCTCACCACCAGGGTCGGATGGCTACACCTTC. Protein product: CASSPPGSDGYTF.

V gene TRBV7-3 combines with J gene TRBJ2-3; D is unresolved. The CDR3 totals 16 residues. The V end was cut by 5 bases, the J end by 6 bases, with 21 bases between. The V gene's germline CDR1 is SGHTA and CDR2 FQGTGA. CDR3: CASSPRVGSRLDTQYF. CDR3 sequence (DNA): TGTGCCAGCAGCCCCCGGGTAGGGTCAAGGTTGGATACGCAGTATTTT.

The chain carries TRBV4-1 and TRBJ1-1; TRBD1 is a possible D gene (6 bases). This CDR3 is 16 amino acids long. The germline V gene encodes CDR1 MGHRA and CDR2 YSYEKL. V was clipped by 0 bases and J by 5 bases, with 16 bases between them. In DNA, the CDR3 is TGCGCCAGCAGCCAAGATTTCGTCAGGGGCAGAACTGAAGCTTTCTTT. It encodes CASSQDFVRGRTEAFF.

The rearrangement joins TRBV27 to TRBJ2-3; the D gene could be TRBD1 or TRBD2 (6 bases each). V gave up 2 bases and J gave up 1 base, with 7 bases separating them. The CDR3 spans 14 residues. Germline CDR1 is MNHEY and CDR2 is SMNVEV (reference sequence). CDR3 coding DNA: TGTGCCAGCAGTTTAAGGGGGGGCACAGATACGCAGTATTTT. It yields the protein CASSLRGGTDTQYF.